The source of this T cell receptor (beta chain) is a study of T cell responses to AZD1222 COVID-19 vaccine. TCRdb keeps only in-frame clones here, not all; method: immunoSEQ multiplex PCR. The data show over 110,000 clones, roughly 90% seen once. Trimming took 6 bases from V and 5 from J; bases not matched to a gene: 8. Germline lookup yields CDR1 MDHEN and CDR2 SYDVKM. The CDR3 contains 14 residues. V is TRBV28 and J is TRBJ1-1; 8 bases match TRBD1. The sequence derives from an adult in good health. The material was peripheral blood, obtained on day 0 of AZD1222 vaccination. The CDR3 DNA sequence: TGTGCCAGCAGCCCACAGGGGGAGGAGACTGAAGCTTTCTTT. This sequence encodes CASSPQGEETEAFF.